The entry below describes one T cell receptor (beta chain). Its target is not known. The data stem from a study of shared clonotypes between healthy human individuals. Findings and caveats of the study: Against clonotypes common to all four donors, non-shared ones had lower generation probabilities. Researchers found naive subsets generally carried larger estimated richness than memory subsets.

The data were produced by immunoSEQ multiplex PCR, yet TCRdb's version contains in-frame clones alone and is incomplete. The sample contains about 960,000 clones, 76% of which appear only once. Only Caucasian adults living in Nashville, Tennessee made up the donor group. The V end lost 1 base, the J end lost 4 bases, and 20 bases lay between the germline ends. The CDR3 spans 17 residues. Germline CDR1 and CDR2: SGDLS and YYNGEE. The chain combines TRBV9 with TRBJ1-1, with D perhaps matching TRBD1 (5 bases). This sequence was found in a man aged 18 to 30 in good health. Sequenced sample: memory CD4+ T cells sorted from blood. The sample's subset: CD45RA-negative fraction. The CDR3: CASSVSGGTLRGTEAFF. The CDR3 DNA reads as TGTGCCAGCAGCGTATCGGGCGGGACGCTGAGGGGCACTGAAGCTTTCTTT.